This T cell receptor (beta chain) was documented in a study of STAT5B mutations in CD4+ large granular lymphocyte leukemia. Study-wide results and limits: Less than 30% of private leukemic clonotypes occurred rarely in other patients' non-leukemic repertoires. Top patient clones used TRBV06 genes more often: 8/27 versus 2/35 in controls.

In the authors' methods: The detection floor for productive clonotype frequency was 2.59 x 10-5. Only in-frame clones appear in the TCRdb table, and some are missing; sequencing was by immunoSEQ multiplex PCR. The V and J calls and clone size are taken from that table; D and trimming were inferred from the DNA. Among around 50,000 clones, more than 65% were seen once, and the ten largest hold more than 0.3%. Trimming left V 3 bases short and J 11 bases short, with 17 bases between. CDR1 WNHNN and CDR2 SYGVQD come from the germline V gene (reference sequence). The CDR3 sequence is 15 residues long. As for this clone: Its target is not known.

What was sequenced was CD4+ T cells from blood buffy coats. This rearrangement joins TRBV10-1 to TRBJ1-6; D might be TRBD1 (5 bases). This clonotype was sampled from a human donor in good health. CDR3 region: CASSEGSKGLTPLHF. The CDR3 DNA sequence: TGCGCCAGCAGTGAAGGTAGCAAGGGGCTAACACCCCTCCACTTT.